These 15 T cell receptor beta chains share one sample of origin, sequenced in a study of regulatory T cells in long-lasting Graves disease. Regarding time point: newly diagnosed GD, antithyroid drugs for less than 3 months. Scientists built the TCR library using RNA that was extracted from PBMCs. Through Arm-PCR of CDR3 regions and iRepertoire HTBI primers, TCR beta libraries were built. TCRdb passed the multiplex PCR reads through MiXCR, listing each CDR3 protein once. This sample has some 560,000 distinct CDR3 sequences, with about 15% found just once. A further study also used this sample, focusing on T cells in Graves' hyperthyroidism and ophthalmopathy.

The sample was peripheral blood mononuclear cells (PBMCs), taken at new diagnosis, from a patient treated with antithyroid drugs. The receptor set was obtained from a woman in her forties or fifties with Graves disease.

This clonotype was observed a handful of times. The chain uses TRBV2 and TRBJ1-1; tentatively, D is TRBD1 (5 bases). The CDR3 length is 13 residues. Between the trimmed V and J ends, which lost 5 bases and 4 bases, there was a span of 11 bases. Germline loops: CDR1 SNHLY, CDR2 FYNNEI. The CDR3 DNA reads TGTGCCAGCAGTCAGGGTTTTGGCACTGAAGCTTTCTTT. Its protein product is CASSQGFGTEAFF.

This clonotype was recorded many times. In DNA, the CDR3 is TGTGCCAGCATAGGGGGAGATACGCAGTATTTT. Translation: CASIGGDTQYF. The chain links TRBV2 to TRBJ2-3; maybe TRBD1 (6 bases). This CDR3 region has 11 residues. Germline V lookup: CDR1 SNHLY, CDR2 FYNNEI. V shed 7 bases and J shed 5 bases, with 7 bases lying between them.

The CDR3 sequence: CASSGPVSGGSYNEQFF. CDR3 nucleotides: TGTGCCAGCAGCGGACCAGTGAGCGGGGGTTCCTACAATGAGCAGTTCTTC. The chain combines TRBV7-6 with TRBJ2-1, with 8 bases lining up with TRBD2. CDR3 length: 17 residues. Germline CDR1 reads SGHVS; CDR2 reads FNYEAQ. J gave up 1 base and V 5 bases, and 10 bases lay outside the gene matches.

The chain couples TRBV20-1 to TRBJ1-2; 9 bases line up with TRBD1. CDR3 length: 15 amino acids. V was clipped by 3 bases and J by 8 bases; unmatched bases: 13. Germline V CDR1 and CDR2: DFQATT, SNEGSKA (reference sequence). The CDR3 DNA sequence: TGCAGTGCTAGGGAACCGGGACAGGGACTTAGGGGCTACACCTTC. This sequence encodes CSAREPGQGLRGYTF.

This clonotype was observed a few times. The V and J genes are TRBV7-6 and TRBJ1-6; D gene uncertain. The CDR3 totals 14 residues. CDR1 SGHVS and CDR2 FNYEAQ come from the germline V gene. V lost 5 bases and J 9 bases, leaving 14 bases between the germline ends. CDR3 in amino acids: CASSPGLTFSPLHF. The CDR3 DNA is TGTGCCAGCAGCCCCGGCCTGACATTTTCACCCCTCCACTTT. The full variable domain, with the rest looked up from reference TRBV7-6 and TRBJ1-6, is GAGVSQSPRYKVTKRGQDVALRCDPISGHVSLYWYRQALGQGPEFLTYFNYEAQQDKSGLPNDRFSAERPEGSISTLTIQRTEQRDSAMYRCASSPGLTFSPLHFGNGTRLTVT.

In the case of this clonotype: Without the conserved terminal phenylalanine or tryptophan, this CDR3 likely stems from a read error. The rearrangement joins TRBV28 to TRBJ1-1; no clear D. Trimming cost V 3 bases and J 3 bases, with 2 bases left between them. Germline assignment: CDR1 MDHEN and CDR2 SYDVKM. This CDR3 region has 11 residues. CDR3 loop: CASSFYTEAFL. CDR3 DNA sequence: TGTGCCAGCAGTTTTTACACTGAAGCTTTCTTA.

This clonotype was observed a few times. A much larger clonotype is one base distant, so this may be a read error. The chain links TRBV12-3 or TRBV12-4 to TRBJ1-1; D is ambiguous. The germline V and J ends were trimmed by 8 bases and 4 bases, with 8 bases remaining between them. The CDR3 runs 11 residues. This CDR3 is CASGKGTEAFF. CDR3 bases: TGTGCCAGCGGGAAGGGCACTGAAGCTTTCTTT.

This clonotype was detected many times. This sequence joins TRBV11-2 and TRBJ2-7, with TRBD2 matching 9 bases. From germline, CDR1 is SGHAT and CDR2 FQNNGV. V was pared by 2 bases and J by 2 bases, with 16 bases of the junction left unmatched. The CDR3 contains 19 residues. The CDR3 sequence: CASSLNREISGGATYEQYF. The CDR3 DNA reads as TGTGCCAGCAGCTTAAATCGGGAGATTAGCGGGGGCGCTACCTACGAGCAGTACTTC. Full variable domain (outside the CDR3, taken from reference TRBV11-2 and TRBJ2-7): EAGVAQSPRYKIIEKRQSVAFWCNPISGHATLYWYQQILGQGPKLLIQFQNNGVVDDSQLPKDRFSAERLKGVDSTLKIQPAKLEDSAVYLCASSLNREISGGATYEQYFGPGTRLTVT.

The chain employs TRBV7-2 and TRBJ2-1; no clear D. With 5 bases removed from V and 0 bases from J, the gap between germline ends came to 14 bases. This CDR3 spans 16 amino acids. CDR1 SGHTA and CDR2 FQGNSA come from the germline V gene. The CDR3 region has the DNA TGTGCCAGCAGCCTCCCGGCTGTGAGCTCCTACAATGAGCAGTTCTTC. It specifies CASSLPAVSSYNEQFF. The variable domain in full, completed from reference TRBV7-2 and TRBJ2-1, reads GAGVSQSPSNKVTEKGKDVELRCDPISGHTALYWYRQSLGQGLEFLIYFQGNSAPDKSGLPSDRFSAERTGGSVSTLTIQRTQQEDSAVYLCASSLPAVSSYNEQFFGPGTRLTVL.

The V gene is TRBV6-1, the J gene TRBJ2-7; D may be TRBD2 (5 bases). The CDR3 sequence is 13 residues long. The V end was cut by 10 bases, the J end by 5 bases, with 18 bases between. Germline CDR1 and CDR2: MNHNS and SASEGT. The CDR3 DNA follows: TGTGCCACCCTGCCAGGACTGGTTCACGAGCAGTACTTC. It encodes CATLPGLVHEQYF.

This clonotype was detected a few times. This chain joins TRBV24-1 and TRBJ1-6; D unclear. Germline V lookup: CDR1 KGHDR, CDR2 SFDVKD. The ends were cut back, 5 bases at V and 4 bases at J, with 5 bases in the middle. There are 13 residues in the CDR3. CDR3 in DNA: TGTGCCACCAGTGCTCAGTATAATTCACCCCTCCACTTT. This translates into CATSAQYNSPLHF.

This clonotype was seen repeatedly, ten times or more. This chain links TRBV5-1 with TRBJ1-2, with D unresolved. The CDR3 is made up of 13 amino acids. Trimming removed 3 bases from V and 6 bases from J, with 12 bases in between. CDR1 is SGHRS, CDR2 YFSETQ, per germline. CDR3 sequence reads: CASSSGLDNGYTF. The DNA of the CDR3 is TGCGCCAGCAGCTCCGGACTAGATAATGGCTACACCTTC.

This chain uses TRBV7-9 with TRBJ1-2; D is unresolved. The CDR3 covers 14 residues. V dropped 3 bases and J dropped 3 bases, with 11 bases sitting between them. Looked up from germline, CDR1 is SEHNR and CDR2 is FQNEAQ (reference sequence). CDR3 in amino acids: CASSFGALDYGYTF. DNA for the CDR3: TGTGCCAGCAGCTTTGGAGCCTTGGACTATGGCTACACCTTC.

Turning to this clonotype: This may be a read error: a much more frequent sequence differs by one nucleotide. This sequence joins TRBV27 and TRBJ1-1, with D hard to call. The CDR3 runs 14 residues. Germline V gives CDR1 MNHEY, CDR2 SMNVEV (reference sequence). CDR3 loop: CASSPRLRHTEALF. CDR3 coding DNA: TGTGCCAGCAGTCCTCGTCTACGGCACACTGAAGCTCTCTTT.

This clonotype has only a few counts. The chain recombines TRBV5-1 with TRBJ1-2; 7 bases line up with TRBD1. Trimming took 4 bases from V and 3 from J; bases not matched to a gene: 12. The CDR3 runs 16 residues. Germline CDR1 SGHRS, CDR2 YFSETQ. Here the CDR3 DNA reads TGCGCCAGCAGCATGATTTCGGGACAGTGGGACTATGGCTACACCTTC. It yields the protein CASSMISGQWDYGYTF.